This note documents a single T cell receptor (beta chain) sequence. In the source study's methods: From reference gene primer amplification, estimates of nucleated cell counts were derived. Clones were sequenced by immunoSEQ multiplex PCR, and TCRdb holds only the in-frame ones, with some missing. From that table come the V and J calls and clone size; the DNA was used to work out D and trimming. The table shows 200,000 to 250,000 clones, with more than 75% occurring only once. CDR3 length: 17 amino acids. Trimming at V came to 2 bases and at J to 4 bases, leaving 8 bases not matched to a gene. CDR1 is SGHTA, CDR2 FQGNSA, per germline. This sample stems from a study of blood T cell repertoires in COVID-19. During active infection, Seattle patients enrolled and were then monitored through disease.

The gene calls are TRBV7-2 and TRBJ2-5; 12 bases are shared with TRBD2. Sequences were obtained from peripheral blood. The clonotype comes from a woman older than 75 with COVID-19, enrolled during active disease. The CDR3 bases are TGTGCCAGCAGCTTAACCCCTAGCGGGGGGGCCAGAGAGACCCAGTACTTC. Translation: CASSLTPSGGARETQYF. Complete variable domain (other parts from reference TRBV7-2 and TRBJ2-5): GAGVSQSPSNKVTEKGKDVELRCDPISGHTALYWYRQSLGQGLEFLIYFQGNSAPDKSGLPSDRFSAERTGGSVSTLTIQRTQQEDSAVYLCASSLTPSGGARETQYFGPGTRLLVL.